The 6 T cell receptor beta chains given below trace back to one sample, sequenced in a study of regulatory T cells in long-lasting Graves disease. Sample time point: newly diagnosed GD, antithyroid drugs for less than 3 months. The TCR library used RNA extracted from PBMCs. Investigators prepared the TCR beta libraries by applying iRepertoire HTBI primers and Arm-PCR of CDR3 regions. TCRdb analysed the multiplex PCR reads with MiXCR anew, one entry per CDR3 protein. The sample consists of about 220,000 distinct CDR3 sequences, less than 20% of them appearing once. The sample also formed part of further work on T cells in Graves' hyperthyroidism and ophthalmopathy.

The material sequenced was peripheral blood mononuclear cells (PBMCs), taken at new diagnosis, from a patient treated with antithyroid drugs. These receptor sequences come from a woman aged 25-40 years with Graves disease.

The chain combines TRBV3-1 with TRBJ1-5, with 7 bases lining up with TRBD1. V dropped 3 bases and J dropped 7; count of bases not matched to a gene: 6. CDR1 and CDR2 from the germline V gene are LGHDT and YNNKEL (reference sequence). The CDR3 runs to 14 residues. The CDR3: CASSQHTGDQPQHF. The CDR3, as DNA: TGTGCCAGCAGCCAGCACACAGGGGACCAGCCCCAGCATTTT.

This clonotype has at least ten counts. The rearrangement uses TRBV18 and TRBJ1-5; tentative D call: TRBD1 (5 bases). Germline V gene sequence: CDR1 KGHSH, CDR2 LQKENI. This CDR3 is 13 amino acids long. Trimming took off 4 bases at V and 4 bases at J, with 8 bases between the two ends. Written as DNA, the CDR3 is TGTGCCAGCTCACGGGACCAAAATCAGCCCCAGCATTTT. Its protein product is CASSRDQNQPQHF.

This clonotype was seen at least ten times. V and J are TRBV5-1 and TRBJ2-5, with D tentatively TRBD1 (5 bases). This CDR3 contains 13 residues. The V end was cut by 3 bases, the J end by 5 bases, with 11 bases between. CDR1 and CDR2 from the germline V gene are SGHRS and YFSETQ. CDR3: CASSYGQRETQYF. For the CDR3, the DNA is TGCGCCAGCAGCTATGGACAAAGGGAGACCCAGTACTTC.

The gene calls are TRBV20-1 and TRBJ2-3, with TRBD2 matching over 7 bases. The germline CDR1 and CDR2 sequences are DFQATT and SNEGSKA (reference sequence). The CDR3 loop spans 22 amino acids. Germline trimming cut 0 bases from V and 2 bases from J; bases unmatched to any gene: 26. The DNA of the CDR3 is TGCAGTGCTAGAGATTCCGCCCGGTTTGGACTAGGAGGAGGGAGGTACACAGATACGCAGTATTTT. This gives the protein CSARDSARFGLGGGRYTDTQYF.

This sequence joins TRBV28 and TRBJ1-2, with D possibly TRBD1 on 5 matching bases. The CDR3 covers 11 residues. The ends were cut back, 8 bases at V and 8 bases at J, with 12 bases in the middle. The germline V gene has CDR1 MDHEN and CDR2 SYDVKM. The CDR3 coding sequence is TGTGCCAGCGGCCGGGGGGGGGGCTACACCTTC. Translation: CASGRGGGYTF.

This clonotype was seen repeatedly, ten times or more. The rearrangement uses TRBV7-8 and TRBJ2-1, with a weak D call TRBD2 (6 bases). The V gene lost 1 base and the J gene lost 4 bases, with 14 bases spanning the gap. Germline lookup yields CDR1 SGHVS and CDR2 FQNEAQ. The CDR3 totals 16 residues. DNA of the CDR3: TGTGCCAGCAGCTTAGGCCCCGGACTACCTTACAATGAGCAGTTCTTC. Translated, it gives CASSLGPGLPYNEQFF.